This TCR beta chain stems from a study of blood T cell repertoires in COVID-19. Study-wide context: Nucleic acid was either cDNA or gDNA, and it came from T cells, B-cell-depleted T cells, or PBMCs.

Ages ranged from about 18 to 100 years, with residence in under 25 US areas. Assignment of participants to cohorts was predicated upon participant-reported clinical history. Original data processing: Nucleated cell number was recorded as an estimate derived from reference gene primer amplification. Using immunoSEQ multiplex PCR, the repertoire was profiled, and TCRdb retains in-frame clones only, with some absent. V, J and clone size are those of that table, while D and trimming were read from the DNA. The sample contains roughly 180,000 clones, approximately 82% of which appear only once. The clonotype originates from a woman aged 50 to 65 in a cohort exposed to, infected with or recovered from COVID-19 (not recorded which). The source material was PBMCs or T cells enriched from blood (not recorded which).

DNA of the CDR3: TGCGCCAGCAGCTTGACCACCCCGGATGGCTACACCTTC. Translated: CASSLTTPDGYTF. This rearrangement joins TRBV5-1 to TRBJ1-2; D unresolved. The CDR3 totals 13 residues. Germline V CDR1 and CDR2: SGHRS, YFSETQ. The V end was cut by 1 base, the J end by 6 bases, with 10 bases between.